This TCR beta chain emerged from a study of control samples from healthy donors and cancer patients. The V end lost 4 bases, the J end lost 5 bases, and 10 bases lay between the germline ends. The CDR3 loop spans 13 amino acids. From germline, CDR1 is KGHDR and CDR2 SFDVKD. Profiling relied on immunoSEQ multiplex PCR, and the TCRdb table lists in-frame clones only, not all of them. The data show about 150,000 clones, about 94% seen once. This sequence was found in a man aged 35 to 55 in good health. The material sequenced was blood. The chain is built from TRBV24-1 and TRBJ2-5; possibly TRBD1 or TRBD2 for D (6 bases each). The CDR3 DNA sequence: TGTGCCACCAGTGAAGGGGGGAGGGAGACCCAGTACTTC. It is translated as CATSEGGRETQYF.